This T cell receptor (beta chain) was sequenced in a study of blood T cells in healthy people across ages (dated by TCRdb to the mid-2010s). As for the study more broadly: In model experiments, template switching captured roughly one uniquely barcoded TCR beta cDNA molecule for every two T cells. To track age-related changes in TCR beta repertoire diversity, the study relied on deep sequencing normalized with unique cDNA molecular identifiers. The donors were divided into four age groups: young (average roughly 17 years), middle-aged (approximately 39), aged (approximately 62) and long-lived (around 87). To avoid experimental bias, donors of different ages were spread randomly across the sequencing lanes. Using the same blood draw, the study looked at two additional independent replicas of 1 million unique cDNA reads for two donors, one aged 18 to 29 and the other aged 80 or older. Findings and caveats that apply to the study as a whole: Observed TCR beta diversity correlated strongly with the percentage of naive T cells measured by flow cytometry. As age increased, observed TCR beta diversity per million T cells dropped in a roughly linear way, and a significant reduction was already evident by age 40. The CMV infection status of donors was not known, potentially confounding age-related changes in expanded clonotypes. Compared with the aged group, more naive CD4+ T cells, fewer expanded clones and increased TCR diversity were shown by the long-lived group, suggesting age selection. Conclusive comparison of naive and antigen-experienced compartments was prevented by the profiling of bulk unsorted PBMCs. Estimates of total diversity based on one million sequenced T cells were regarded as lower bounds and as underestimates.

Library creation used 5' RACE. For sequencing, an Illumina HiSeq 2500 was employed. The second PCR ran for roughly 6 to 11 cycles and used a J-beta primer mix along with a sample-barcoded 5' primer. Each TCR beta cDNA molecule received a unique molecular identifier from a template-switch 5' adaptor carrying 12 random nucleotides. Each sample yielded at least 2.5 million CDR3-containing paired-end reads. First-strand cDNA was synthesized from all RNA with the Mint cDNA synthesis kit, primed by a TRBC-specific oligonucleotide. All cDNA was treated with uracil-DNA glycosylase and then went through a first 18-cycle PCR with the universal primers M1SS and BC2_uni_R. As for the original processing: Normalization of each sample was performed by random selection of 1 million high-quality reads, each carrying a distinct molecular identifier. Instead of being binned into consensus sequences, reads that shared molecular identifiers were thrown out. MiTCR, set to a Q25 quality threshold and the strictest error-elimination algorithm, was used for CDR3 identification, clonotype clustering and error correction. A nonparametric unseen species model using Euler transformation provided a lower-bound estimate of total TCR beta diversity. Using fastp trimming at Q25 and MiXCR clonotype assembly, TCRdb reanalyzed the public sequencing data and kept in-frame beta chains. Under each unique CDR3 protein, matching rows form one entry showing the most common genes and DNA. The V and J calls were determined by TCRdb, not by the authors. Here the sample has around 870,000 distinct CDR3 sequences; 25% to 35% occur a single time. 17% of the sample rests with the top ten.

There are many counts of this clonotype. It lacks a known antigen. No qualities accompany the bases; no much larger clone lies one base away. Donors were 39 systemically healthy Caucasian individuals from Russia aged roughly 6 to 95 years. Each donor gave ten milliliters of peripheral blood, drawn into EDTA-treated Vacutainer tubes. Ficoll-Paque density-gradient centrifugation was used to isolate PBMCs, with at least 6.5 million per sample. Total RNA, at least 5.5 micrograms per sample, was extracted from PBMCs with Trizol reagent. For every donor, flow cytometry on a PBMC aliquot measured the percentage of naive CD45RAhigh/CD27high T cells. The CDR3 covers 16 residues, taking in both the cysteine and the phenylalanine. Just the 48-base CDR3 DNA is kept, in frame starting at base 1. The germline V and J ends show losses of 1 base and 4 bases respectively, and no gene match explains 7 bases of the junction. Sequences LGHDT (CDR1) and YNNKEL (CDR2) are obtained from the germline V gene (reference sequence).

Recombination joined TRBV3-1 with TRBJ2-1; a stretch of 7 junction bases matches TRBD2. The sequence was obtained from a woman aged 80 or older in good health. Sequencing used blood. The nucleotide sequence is TGTGCCAGCAGCCAAGGCGGCGGGGGTATTTACAATGAGCAGTTCTTC. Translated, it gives CASSQGGGGIYNEQFF.